The rows below give T cell receptor beta chains drawn from one sample of a study of T-cell memory formation after mild COVID-19. MiXCR was run by TCRdb on the 5' RACE reads, yielding one entry per CDR3 protein. The data show approximately 65,000 distinct CDR3 sequences, 16% seen once. The sample comprised PBMCs or a T cell subset sorted from them (not recorded which). The receptors originated from an adult woman who had mild COVID-19 (a few samples of this study predate the infection). Cell type and time point are not known. Both conserved end residues are part of each CDR3. The D gene is left open where the match is weak. Rows give clone size only sometimes, using once, few, many, or a class for an expanded clone.

J gene,clone size,D gene,V gene,CDR3 protein,CDR3 DNA
TRBJ2-5,NA,TRBD2,TRBV6-2/TRBV6-3,CASSYVLAGSQETQYF,TGTGCCAGCAGTTACGTCCTAGCGGGATCTCAAGAGACCCAGTACTTC
TRBJ2-7,NA,TRBD1,TRBV5-5,CASSLWGTDSYEQYF,TGTGCCAGCAGCTTGTGGGGGACAGACTCCTACGAGCAGTACTTC
TRBJ1-2,medium-sized,NA,TRBV9,CASSTLTGSDYGYTF,TGTGCCAGCAGCACACTGACTGGAAGTGACTATGGCTACACCTTC
TRBJ1-3,few,NA,TRBV7-6,CASSHRTANSGNTIYF,TGTGCCAGCAGCCACCGAACAGCAAACTCTGGAAACACCATATATTTT
TRBJ2-7,NA,TRBD2,TRBV25-1,CASSDSMTSGSYEQYF,TGTGCCAGCAGTGATTCCATGACTAGCGGTTCCTACGAGCAGTACTTC
TRBJ2-1,NA,NA,TRBV7-9,CASSLSDANEQFF,TGTGCCAGCAGCCTTTCGGACGCAAATGAGCAGTTCTTC
TRBJ2-3,NA,TRBD2,TRBV7-6,CASSTPGAGGPADTQYF,TGTGCCAGCAGCACACCGGGGGCGGGAGGGCCCGCAGATACGCAGTATTTT
TRBJ2-7,few,NA,TRBV30,CAWRSGGPSYEQYF,TGTGCCTGGAGATCGGGGGGCCCTTCCTACGAGCAGTACTTC
TRBJ2-3,many,TRBD2,TRBV4-3,CASSQELAGGTDTQYF,TGCGCCAGCAGCCAAGAACTAGCGGGAGGCACAGATACGCAGTATTTT
TRBJ1-5,NA,NA,TRBV9,CASSVGSSNQPQHF,TGTGCCAGCAGCGTAGGGAGTAGCAATCAGCCCCAGCATTTT
TRBJ1-1,few,NA,TRBV15,CATSRDHLNTEAFF,TGTGCCACCAGCAGAGATCACCTGAACACTGAAGCTTTCTTT
TRBJ2-3,NA,TRBD2,TRBV9,CASSVSGGVTDTQYF,TGTGCCAGCAGCGTCAGCGGGGGAGTCACAGATACGCAGTATTTT
TRBJ1-1,NA,NA,TRBV30,CAWSRLNTEAFF,TGTGCCTGGAGTCGTTTGAACACTGAAGCTTTCTTT
TRBJ1-1,few,NA,TRBV30,CAWSVVGIEAFF,TGTGCCTGGAGTGTAGTGGGGATTGAAGCTTTCTTT
TRBJ2-3,many,TRBD1,TRBV11-2,CASSLAGTGGDTQYF,TGTGCCAGCAGCTTGGCCGGGACAGGGGGGGATACGCAGTATTTT
TRBJ2-5,NA,NA,TRBV7-6,CSSSLELAAIQETQYF,TGTTCCAGCAGCTTAGAGTTGGCAGCTATCCAAGAGACCCAGTACTTC
TRBJ2-2,NA,NA,TRBV3-1,CASERSDTGELFF,TGTGCCAGCGAGCGTTCGGACACCGGGGAGCTGTTTTTT
TRBJ2-5,few,NA,TRBV5-1,CASSLEVGSQETQYF,TGCGCCAGCAGCTTGGAGGTGGGGAGCCAAGAGACCCAGTACTTC
TRBJ2-3,NA,TRBD2,TRBV4-2,CASSQSGGDTDTQYF,TGTGCCAGCAGCCAAAGCGGGGGGGACACAGATACGCAGTATTTT
TRBJ2-7,few,TRBD1,TRBV5-6,CASSLMTGGAGEQYF,TGTGCCAGCAGCTTGATGACAGGGGGCGCGGGCGAGCAGTACTTC
TRBJ1-2,NA,TRBD1,TRBV20-1,CSAPGQGGYGYTF,TGCAGTGCTCCTGGACAGGGCGGGTATGGCTACACCTTC
TRBJ2-5,NA,NA,TRBV20-1,CSARDSGTQYF,TGCAGTGCTAGAGATAGCGGGACCCAGTACTTC
TRBJ2-1,NA,NA,TRBV4-1,CASSHENNEQFF,TGCGCCAGCAGCCACGAGAACAATGAGCAGTTCTTC
TRBJ2-1,many,TRBD2,TRBV14,CASSLGTSGMDEQFF,TGTGCCAGCAGCCTCGGGACTAGCGGGATGGATGAGCAGTTCTTC
TRBJ2-7,NA,NA,TRBV27,CASSPTGFGEQYF,TGTGCCAGCAGCCCAACAGGGTTCGGAGAGCAGTACTTC
TRBJ1-2,NA,NA,TRBV15,CATSNRDRNYGYTF,TGTGCCACCAGCAATAGGGATAGGAACTATGGCTACACCTTC
TRBJ1-5,NA,NA,TRBV10-3,CAIGGGSNQPQHF,TGTGCCATTGGGGGGGGGAGCAATCAGCCCCAGCATTTT
TRBJ2-7,NA,NA,TRBV4-1,CASSQDGEQYF,TGCGCCAGCAGCCAAGATGGAGAGCAGTACTTC
TRBJ1-2,NA,NA,TRBV4-1,CASSQVWQGIGTSYGYTF,TGCGCCAGCAGCCAAGTTTGGCAGGGAATAGGGACTAGCTATGGCTACACCTTC
TRBJ2-1,NA,TRBD2,TRBV29-1,CSVGLAYNEQFF,TGCAGCGTGGGACTAGCCTACAATGAGCAGTTCTTC
TRBJ2-3,NA,TRBD2,TRBV10-3,CAITPAQRGSTDTQYF,TGTGCCATCACCCCCGCGCAGCGGGGGAGCACAGATACGCAGTATTTT
TRBJ2-3,once,TRBD2,TRBV14,CASSQEPLRGGQTDTQYF,TGTGCCAGCAGCCAAGAACCTCTGCGGGGGGGCCAGACAGATACGCAGTATTTT
TRBJ1-3,NA,NA,TRBV7-9,CASSFFAFSGNTIYF,TGTGCCAGCAGCTTTTTTGCTTTCTCTGGAAACACCATATATTTT
TRBJ2-7,NA,NA,TRBV4-1,CASSQVAGTTYEQYF,TGCGCCAGCAGCCAAGTGGCCGGAACCACCTACGAGCAGTACTTC
TRBJ1-2,NA,NA,TRBV7-2,CASGQIGANYGYTF,TGTGCCAGCGGCCAAATAGGAGCTAACTATGGCTACACCTTC
TRBJ1-1,NA,NA,TRBV10-3,CATGQMNTEAFF,TGTGCCACTGGACAGATGAACACTGAAGCTTTCTTT
TRBJ2-6,few,NA,TRBV7-9,CASSLDSPFSGANVLTF,TGTGCCAGCAGCTTAGACAGCCCATTCTCTGGGGCCAACGTCCTGACTTTC
TRBJ1-1,NA,NA,TRBV13,CASSSQGGGVSTEAFF,TGTGCCAGCAGCTCGCAAGGGGGGGGAGTGAGCACTGAAGCTTTCTTT
TRBJ2-4,NA,NA,TRBV12-2,CASRFRGAVGKNIQYF,TGTGCAAGTCGCTTCCGGGGGGCAGTAGGCAAAAACATTCAGTACTTC
TRBJ2-7,NA,NA,TRBV12-3/TRBV12-4,CASSLKGVGAPSYEQYF,TGTGCCAGCAGTTTAAAGGGAGTCGGGGCGCCTTCCTACGAGCAGTACTTC
TRBJ2-7,many,NA,TRBV12-3/TRBV12-4,CASSLDPTASYEQYF,TGTGCCAGCAGTTTGGACCCTACGGCCTCCTACGAGCAGTACTTC
TRBJ2-7,few,TRBD2,TRBV7-2,CASSTPGLEGSEQYF,TGTGCCAGCAGCACCCCGGGACTAGAGGGGAGCGAGCAGTACTTC
TRBJ2-2,many,NA,TRBV29-1,CSGVDGGELFF,TGCAGCGGTGTGGACGGCGGGGAGCTGTTTTTT
TRBJ1-1,few,NA,TRBV6-5,CASSWTDRSGTFF,TGTGCCAGCAGTTGGACAGACCGTTCGGGAACTTTCTTT